One TCR beta chain is described in this entry. The antigen is undetermined. Germline V lookup: CDR1 SQVTM, CDR2 ANQGSEA. V lost 6 bases to trimming and J lost 4 bases; unmatched junction nucleotides: 3. The CDR3 loop spans 12 amino acids. This sample is drawn from a study of cytomegalovirus exposure and HLA in healthy donors. General observations from the study: Reportedly, HLA-A and HLA-B alleles of most subjects were accurately predicted from TCR beta. HLA alleles showed associations with 15,000 to 20,000 TCR beta sequences in a later analysis, at a 0.05 false discovery rate.

PCR employed 60 Vbeta and 13 Jbeta primers. Generated by immunoSEQ multiplex PCR, the TCRdb table keeps only in-frame clones and is missing some. In the table there are 150,000 to 250,000 clones, approximately 83% of which are singletons. J is TRBJ2-5 and V is TRBV29-1, with 9 bases aligning to TRBD2. The specimen was PBMCs. The receptor was derived from a boy aged 2 to 10 in good health and CMV-seronegative. The CDR3 sequence is CSVKTSGETQYF. DNA of the CDR3: TGCAGCGTCAAGACTAGCGGAGAGACCCAGTACTTC.